These T cell receptor beta chains were read from a single sample in a study of tumor T cells in aggressive B-cell lymphoma. TCRdb's table, derived via immunoSEQ multiplex PCR, lists solely in-frame clones and lacks some. The table includes about 2,700 clones, 65% to 90% detected once. The specimen sequenced was tumor tissue. Receptor source: an adult with diffuse large B cell lymphoma. Some clones in this sample may be carry-over from other donors' samples. CDR3s include the opening cysteine and the closing phenylalanine or tryptophan. The D gene is left open where the match is weak. Not every row has a clone size; where given, it reads once, few, many or a size class.

j_call | v_call | clone_size | d_call | cdr3_nt | cdr3_aa
TRBJ1-2 | TRBV28 | - | TRBD1 | TGTACCAGCAGTTGGGACAGCTGGGGCTACACCTTC | CTSSWDSWGYTF
TRBJ2-5 | TRBV30 | once | TRBD1 | TGTGCCTGGAGCCTACAGGGGGCTAGGTTTATTGGAGAGACCCAGTACTTC | CAWSLQGARFIGETQYF
TRBJ2-7 | TRBV4-1 | - | TRBD2 | TGCGCCAGCAGCCGGAGTCCGGGAGGGCCAAACGAGCAGTACTTC | CASSRSPGGPNEQYF
TRBJ1-2 | TRBV19 | - | - | TGTGCCAGTAGTCTACAAAGAGGGACTTCCTATGGCTACACCTTC | CASSLQRGTSYGYTF
TRBJ2-1 | TRBV18 | - | - | TGTGCCAGCTCACCATTTTCGTGGCGGGACGACAGCAATGAGCAGTTCTTC | CASSPFSWRDDSNEQFF
TRBJ2-7 | TRBV27 | - | - | TGTGCCAGCAGTAAATCAGGGCCTGACTACGAGCAGTACTTC | CASSKSGPDYEQYF
TRBJ2-7 | TRBV4-1 | - | TRBD1 | TGCGCCAGCAGCCAGTCCGGGACAGGGGCCTACGAGCAGTACTTC | CASSQSGTGAYEQYF
TRBJ2-3 | TRBV30 | once | TRBD2 | TGTGCCTGGAGTGTACGAGGAAGCGGGGGTGCAGATACGCAGTATTTT | CAWSVRGSGGADTQYF
TRBJ2-1 | TRBV4-2 | - | - | TGTGCCAGCAGCCAAGTCAAGGGGTCGGAGCAGTTCTTC | CASSQVKGSEQFF
TRBJ2-7 | TRBV19 | - | - | TGTGCCCGCAGAATTTACGAGCAGTACTTC | CARRIYEQYF
TRBJ1-2 | TRBV29-1 | once | - | TGCAGCCCTGGCCCTTATGGCTACACCTTC | CSPGPYGYTF